This record looks at one T cell receptor (beta chain) sequence and its context. Antigen unknown. The data are from a study of shared clonotypes between healthy human individuals. Naive CD8 cells, CD45RO-negative and positively selected for CCR7, excluded terminally differentiated effector memory CD45RA+ cells. Sequencing was performed with immunoSEQ multiplex PCR; in TCRdb, only in-frame clones are kept and a portion is missing. The sample comprises approximately 720,000 clones, about 90% of which are singletons, and 24% rests with the top ten. The CDR3 sequence is 14 residues long. Germline values: CDR1 MNHNS, CDR2 SASEGT. Between the trimmed V and J ends, which lost 5 bases and 14 bases, there was a span of 23 bases. Findings and caveats of the study: What limited the represented genetic and exposure-history diversity was the small number of donors. All-four-donor shared clonotypes had higher generation probabilities than non-shared clonotypes did. The study generally estimated greater richness for naive than memory subsets. Across a handful of donors, naive CD4 shared around 5%, naive CD8 more than 3%, memory CD4 over 2%, memory CD8 over 0.3%.

The sample taken for sequencing was naive CD8+ T cells sorted from blood. The clonotype comes from a man aged 25-45 years in good health. The chain links TRBV6-1 to TRBJ2-3, with D perhaps matching TRBD2 (6 bases). The CDR3 here is CASSPELVAVFTYF. CDR3 nucleotide sequence: TGTGCCAGCAGTCCCGAACTCGTAGCGGTTTTTACGTATTTT.